These T cell receptor beta chains were read from a single sample in a study of a mutant IDH1 vaccine in newly diagnosed glioma. TCRdb keeps only in-frame clones here, not all; method: immunoSEQ multiplex PCR. The table shows tens of thousands of clones, with roughly 80% occurring only once. For these receptors, no antigen is known. This specimen consisted of PBMCs, obtained from a glioma patient whose treatment included an IDH1 peptide vaccine. These receptor sequences come from a man aged 18 to 29 with glioma. Some clones in this sample may be carry-over from other donors' samples. CDR3s include the opening cysteine and the closing phenylalanine or tryptophan. The order of the fields is CDR3 DNA, CDR3 protein, clone size, V gene, J gene, D gene. A D gene is named only where the DNA matches it firmly. Part of the rows lack a size; the others show once, few, many or a class for expanded clones.

CDR3 DNA: TGTGCCTGGACGCAGGGGGTTTCCCTTCAAGAGACCCAGTACTTC
CDR3 protein: CAWTQGVSLQETQYF
clone size: .
V gene: TRBV30
J gene: TRBJ2-5
D gene: TRBD1

CDR3 DNA: TGCGCCAGCAGCCAAGATGGGATCGGGGAAACTAATGAAAAACTGTTTTTT
CDR3 protein: CASSQDGIGETNEKLFF
clone size: .
V gene: TRBV4-3
J gene: TRBJ1-4
D gene: .

CDR3 DNA: TGTGCCAGCAGCTTAATCTCGACTAATGAAAAACTGTTTTTT
CDR3 protein: CASSLISTNEKLFF
clone size: .
V gene: TRBV7-2
J gene: TRBJ1-4
D gene: .

CDR3 DNA: TGCGCCAGCAGCCAAACAGGACAGGGTAGGGACACTGAAGCTTTCTTT
CDR3 protein: CASSQTGQGRDTEAFF
clone size: .
V gene: TRBV4-1
J gene: TRBJ1-1
D gene: TRBD1

CDR3 DNA: TGTGCCTGGAGACGGGAGGCAGGCCGGCTCTATGGCTACACCTTC
CDR3 protein: CAWRREAGRLYGYTF
clone size: .
V gene: TRBV30
J gene: TRBJ1-2
D gene: .

CDR3 DNA: TGTGCCAGCAGCGCGTTACATATGCGGAACACTGAAGCTTTCTTT
CDR3 protein: CASSALHMRNTEAFF
clone size: few
V gene: TRBV7-9
J gene: TRBJ1-1
D gene: .

CDR3 DNA: TGCAGCGTCAAGGTCTTTGGGAACGAGCAGTACTTC
CDR3 protein: CSVKVFGNEQYF
clone size: .
V gene: TRBV29-1
J gene: TRBJ2-7
D gene: .

CDR3 DNA: TGCAGCGTGACCGGGCACTTGAACACTGAAGCTTTCTTT
CDR3 protein: CSVTGHLNTEAFF
clone size: .
V gene: TRBV29-1
J gene: TRBJ1-1
D gene: .

CDR3 DNA: TGCGCCAGCGAGTCAGGTTTAATCCCGGGACAGGAAATTATTCAGGGCGATCAGCCCCAGCATTTT
CDR3 protein: CASESGLIPGQEIIQGDQPQHF
clone size: .
V gene: TRBV23-1
J gene: TRBJ1-5
D gene: TRBD1

CDR3 DNA: TGTGCCTGGGAAGCCTTCACTGAAGCTTTCTTT
CDR3 protein: CAWEAFTEAFF
clone size: .
V gene: TRBV30
J gene: TRBJ1-1
D gene: .

CDR3 DNA: TGTGCCAGCAGCGGACAGGCCCCAATGAACACTGAAGCTTTCTTT
CDR3 protein: CASSGQAPMNTEAFF
clone size: .
V gene: TRBV9
J gene: TRBJ1-1
D gene: .

CDR3 DNA: TGTGCCAGCAGCAGAGGGACAGTTCGCACAGATACGCAGTATTTT
CDR3 protein: CASSRGTVRTDTQYF
clone size: .
V gene: TRBV6-5
J gene: TRBJ2-3
D gene: TRBD1

CDR3 DNA: TGTGCTAGCAGCGCAAGCGGGGCGAACACCGGGGAGCTGTTTTTT
CDR3 protein: CASSASGANTGELFF
clone size: .
V gene: TRBV7-7
J gene: TRBJ2-2
D gene: TRBD2

CDR3 DNA: TGTGCCACCAGCAAGCTGAGGTTTACTGGAAACACCATATATTTT
CDR3 protein: CATSKLRFTGNTIYF
clone size: .
V gene: TRBV15
J gene: TRBJ1-3
D gene: .

CDR3 DNA: TGTGCCAGCAGTTACTCCATAACAGGGTCGAATGAGCAGTTCTTC
CDR3 protein: CASSYSITGSNEQFF
clone size: .
V gene: TRBV6-5
J gene: TRBJ2-1
D gene: .

CDR3 DNA: TGTGCCAGCAGTCCCCGACTAGTGGGAACAACCGGGGAGCTGTTTTTT
CDR3 protein: CASSPRLVGTTGELFF
clone size: .
V gene: TRBV27
J gene: TRBJ2-2
D gene: .

CDR3 DNA: TGCGCCAGCAGCTGGAACCCCGGGACAGGGAGCGCTTTCTTT
CDR3 protein: CASSWNPGTGSAFF
clone size: few
V gene: TRBV5-1
J gene: TRBJ1-1
D gene: TRBD1

CDR3 DNA: TGCGCCAGCAGCTTGACTATGGATACGCAGTATTTT
CDR3 protein: CASSLTMDTQYF
clone size: .
V gene: TRBV5-1
J gene: TRBJ2-3
D gene: .

CDR3 DNA: TGTGCCTGGAGGGGGAAAAGCAGGAGGGAAAAACTGTTTTTT
CDR3 protein: CAWRGKSRREKLFF
clone size: few
V gene: TRBV30
J gene: TRBJ1-4
D gene: .

CDR3 DNA: TGTGCCAGCAAGGCCTTTACATATAATTCACCCCTCCACTTT
CDR3 protein: CASKAFTYNSPLHF
clone size: .
V gene: TRBV27
J gene: TRBJ1-6
D gene: .

CDR3 DNA: TGTGCCAGCAGCCCCCGGAGGCGAGTCGCAGATACGCAGTATTTT
CDR3 protein: CASSPRRRVADTQYF
clone size: .
V gene: TRBV11-1
J gene: TRBJ2-3
D gene: .

CDR3 DNA: TGTGCCAGCACCGGGGATCCGGCCTACGAGCAGTACTTC
CDR3 protein: CASTGDPAYEQYF
clone size: .
V gene: TRBV7-9
J gene: TRBJ2-7
D gene: .

CDR3 DNA: TGTGCCAGCAGCCCGCATACAGGGGGCGAGCAGTACTTC
CDR3 protein: CASSPHTGGEQYF
clone size: .
V gene: TRBV27
J gene: TRBJ2-7
D gene: TRBD1

CDR3 DNA: TGTGCCAGCAGCCCCCGGGGAGTTGGACCCCCTAACTATGGCTACACCTTC
CDR3 protein: CASSPRGVGPPNYGYTF
clone size: .
V gene: TRBV7-9
J gene: TRBJ1-2
D gene: .

CDR3 DNA: TGTGCCTGGAGTACAGGGAGTCAGCCCCAGCATTTT
CDR3 protein: CAWSTGSQPQHF
clone size: .
V gene: TRBV30
J gene: TRBJ1-5
D gene: .

CDR3 DNA: TGTGCCACATTCACGTCCCGGGACAGGAACACTGAAGCTTTCTTT
CDR3 protein: CATFTSRDRNTEAFF
clone size: .
V gene: TRBV6-1
J gene: TRBJ1-1
D gene: TRBD1

CDR3 DNA: TGTGCCATCAGAGGGACAGCTAACACTGAAGCTTTCTTT
CDR3 protein: CAIRGTANTEAFF
clone size: .
V gene: TRBV10-3
J gene: TRBJ1-1
D gene: TRBD1

CDR3 DNA: TGCACCAGCAGCCAGGGGGGGACAGGGTTGTTGGCCATTGAAGCTTTCTTT
CDR3 protein: CTSSQGGTGLLAIEAFF
clone size: once
V gene: TRBV1
J gene: TRBJ1-1
D gene: .

CDR3 DNA: TGTGCCAGCAGTACGCCCTCCCTGTCACCCCTCCACTTT
CDR3 protein: CASSTPSLSPLHF
clone size: .
V gene: TRBV28
J gene: TRBJ1-6
D gene: .

CDR3 DNA: TGCGCCAGCAGCCTCGGGGGGGGCGCGAGTCATTCACCCCTCCACTTT
CDR3 protein: CASSLGGGASHSPLHF
clone size: .
V gene: TRBV5-1
J gene: TRBJ1-6
D gene: .

CDR3 DNA: TGTGCCAGCAGCTTCGGACTAGCTTGGGGGACCCAGTACTTC
CDR3 protein: CASSFGLAWGTQYF
clone size: few
V gene: TRBV11-2
J gene: TRBJ2-5
D gene: TRBD2

CDR3 DNA: TGTGCTAGCAGCTTCTCGGCGAACACTGAAGCTTTCTTT
CDR3 protein: CASSFSANTEAFF
clone size: few
V gene: TRBV7-7
J gene: TRBJ1-1
D gene: .

CDR3 DNA: TGTGCCAGTAGTATCGTTGCAGAAGTCTATGGCTACACCTTC
CDR3 protein: CASSIVAEVYGYTF
clone size: .
V gene: TRBV19
J gene: TRBJ1-2
D gene: .

CDR3 DNA: TGTGCCTGGAGTTCCGGGACAGGGTTTAGGTATAGCAATCAGCCCCAGCATTTT
CDR3 protein: CAWSSGTGFRYSNQPQHF
clone size: .
V gene: TRBV30
J gene: TRBJ1-5
D gene: TRBD1

CDR3 DNA: TGTGCCAGCGGAGTTACTTTCTCTGGAAACACCATATATTTT
CDR3 protein: CASGVTFSGNTIYF
clone size: .
V gene: TRBV6-6
J gene: TRBJ1-3
D gene: .

CDR3 DNA: TGTGCCAGCAGCCGACCGAAAGAAAAACTGTTTTTT
CDR3 protein: CASSRPKEKLFF
clone size: .
V gene: TRBV6-5
J gene: TRBJ1-4
D gene: .

CDR3 DNA: TGTGCCAGCAGCGTAGCTCCAGGGGGCGAAGATACGCAGTATTTT
CDR3 protein: CASSVAPGGEDTQYF
clone size: .
V gene: TRBV9
J gene: TRBJ2-3
D gene: TRBD1

CDR3 DNA: TGTGCCAGCAGTTCACCCGACGGTTACAATCAGCCCCAGCATTTT
CDR3 protein: CASSSPDGYNQPQHF
clone size: .
V gene: TRBV28
J gene: TRBJ1-5
D gene: .

CDR3 DNA: TGCGCCAGCAGTGAGTCAATGGGGCCGGACACTGAAGCTTTCTTT
CDR3 protein: CASSESMGPDTEAFF
clone size: .
V gene: TRBV10-1
J gene: TRBJ1-1
D gene: .

CDR3 DNA: TGTGCCAGCAGTGAAAGACCGTCCTACGAGCAGTACTTC
CDR3 protein: CASSERPSYEQYF
clone size: once
V gene: TRBV6-1
J gene: TRBJ2-7
D gene: .

CDR3 DNA: TGTGCCATCAGCCACGGGACAGGTGAAGACGAGCAGTACTTC
CDR3 protein: CAISHGTGEDEQYF
clone size: .
V gene: TRBV10-3
J gene: TRBJ2-7
D gene: TRBD1

CDR3 DNA: TGTGCCTGGAGTTTGGCAGTAAACACTGAAGCTTTCTTT
CDR3 protein: CAWSLAVNTEAFF
clone size: few
V gene: TRBV30
J gene: TRBJ1-1
D gene: .

CDR3 DNA: TGCGCCAGCAGCCTGGAGAGAGGAGGGGAGACCCAGTACTTC
CDR3 protein: CASSLERGGETQYF
clone size: .
V gene: TRBV5-1
J gene: TRBJ2-5
D gene: .

CDR3 DNA: TGCGCCAGCAGCCAAGGGCGAGTCCGGGACGGATTGAACACTGAAGCTTTCTTT
CDR3 protein: CASSQGRVRDGLNTEAFF
clone size: few
V gene: TRBV4-3
J gene: TRBJ1-1
D gene: .

CDR3 DNA: TGTGCCAGTAACGCGGGCCCCGGAAACATTCAGTACTTC
CDR3 protein: CASNAGPGNIQYF
clone size: .
V gene: TRBV19
J gene: TRBJ2-4
D gene: .

CDR3 DNA: TGCGCCAGCAGCCAAGATGTGGGTAAGTTGCCCCAGCATTTT
CDR3 protein: CASSQDVGKLPQHF
clone size: .
V gene: TRBV4-3
J gene: TRBJ1-5
D gene: .

CDR3 DNA: TGTGCCTGGAGTAAGACGCCTGAAGCTTTCTTT
CDR3 protein: CAWSKTPEAFF
clone size: .
V gene: TRBV30
J gene: TRBJ1-1
D gene: .

CDR3 DNA: TGTGCCAGCAGTGATCTTAGGGGGAAGACCGGGGAGCTGTTTTTT
CDR3 protein: CASSDLRGKTGELFF
clone size: few
V gene: TRBV2
J gene: TRBJ2-2
D gene: .

CDR3 DNA: TGCGCCAGCAGCCAAGCCGCGGTGACAGGGGTTACGGACATTCAGTACTTC
CDR3 protein: CASSQAAVTGVTDIQYF
clone size: .
V gene: TRBV4-1
J gene: TRBJ2-4
D gene: TRBD1

CDR3 DNA: TGTGCCAGCACGGAGGGGCGCGGGACTGAAGCTTTCTTT
CDR3 protein: CASTEGRGTEAFF
clone size: .
V gene: TRBV6-5
J gene: TRBJ1-1
D gene: .

CDR3 DNA: TGTGCCAGCAGCCCAGGGGTGTATGGGGCTGAAGCTTTCTTT
CDR3 protein: CASSPGVYGAEAFF
clone size: .
V gene: TRBV9
J gene: TRBJ1-1
D gene: .

CDR3 DNA: TGTGCCAGCAGGAGGGACAGCGAGGCAACTAATGAAAAACTGTTTTTT
CDR3 protein: CASRRDSEATNEKLFF
clone size: .
V gene: TRBV5-4
J gene: TRBJ1-4
D gene: TRBD1

CDR3 DNA: TGCGCCAGCAGCCAACACTCTTTTGGGGTTATTAGCTCCTACGAGCAGTACTTC
CDR3 protein: CASSQHSFGVISSYEQYF
clone size: once
V gene: TRBV4-3
J gene: TRBJ2-7
D gene: .

CDR3 DNA: TGTGCCACGCGACAGGGGGGGACTGAAGCTTTCTTT
CDR3 protein: CATRQGGTEAFF
clone size: few
V gene: TRBV19
J gene: TRBJ1-1
D gene: TRBD1

CDR3 DNA: TGTGCCAGCTCCGTTCTTGGGGGGGCCGGAAACACCATATATTTT
CDR3 protein: CASSVLGGAGNTIYF
clone size: .
V gene: TRBV13
J gene: TRBJ1-3
D gene: .

CDR3 DNA: TGTGCCAGCAGTTACTCATCCGGAAGCTACACCTTC
CDR3 protein: CASSYSSGSYTF
clone size: .
V gene: TRBV6-6
J gene: TRBJ1-2
D gene: .

CDR3 DNA: TGTGCCAGCTCACCTGACATCTTCCTGAACACTGAAGCTTTCTTT
CDR3 protein: CASSPDIFLNTEAFF
clone size: .
V gene: TRBV18
J gene: TRBJ1-1
D gene: .

CDR3 DNA: TGTGCCAGTAGTATCTCGACGGACCCATATGGCTACACCTTC
CDR3 protein: CASSISTDPYGYTF
clone size: few
V gene: TRBV19
J gene: TRBJ1-2
D gene: .

CDR3 DNA: TGTGCCAGCAGCTTACGGCGGGGACCCAACTACGAGCAGTACTTC
CDR3 protein: CASSLRRGPNYEQYF
clone size: .
V gene: TRBV13
J gene: TRBJ2-7
D gene: .

CDR3 DNA: TGCGCCAGCAGCCCCCTGACCACCGTGAACACTGAAGCTTTCTTT
CDR3 protein: CASSPLTTVNTEAFF
clone size: .
V gene: TRBV5-1
J gene: TRBJ1-1
D gene: .